These T cell receptor beta chains were read from a single sample in a study of T-cell memory formation after mild COVID-19. TCRdb ran MiXCR on the 5' RACE reads and lists one entry per CDR3 protein. The data contain 250,000 to 350,000 distinct CDR3 sequences, roughly an eighth of them singletons. Sequenced sample: PBMCs or a T cell subset sorted from them (not recorded which). These receptor sequences come from a man between 18 and 29 years old who had mild COVID-19 (a few samples of this study predate the infection). Cell type and time point are not known. The conserved cysteine and the conserved F or W are not part of the CDR3 here. Each record gives: J gene, V gene, CDR3 protein.

TRBJ2-2 TRBV5-5 ASSLQSNRELF
TRBJ1-1 TRBV5-1 ASRQGNTEAF
TRBJ2-1 TRBV6-2/TRBV6-3 ASSGLAAEQF
TRBJ1-2 TRBV20-1 SADGTGRSGYT
TRBJ2-3 TRBV11-2 ASSPLKTSGGARDTQY
TRBJ1-1 TRBV20-1 SGRDPLSEAF
TRBJ2-7 TRBV27 ASSLSPFRTDSSYEQY
TRBJ2-1 TRBV5-1 ASSAGTGGDL
TRBJ2-3 TRBV6-2/TRBV6-3 ASSWSAEQY
TRBJ2-1 TRBV19 ASSWASGGYGEQF
TRBJ1-1 TRBV12-3/TRBV12-4 ASTGALGVYTEAF
TRBJ2-7 TRBV2 ASGPGGAYLSYEQY
TRBJ1-2 TRBV6-5 ASSFLRDSYGYT
TRBJ1-4 TRBV20-1 SARVDLGEKLF
TRBJ1-6 TRBV12-3/TRBV12-4 ASSSTSNSPLH